Listed here are 30 T cell receptor beta chains from one sample, sequenced in a study of blood T cell repertoires in COVID-19. Generated by immunoSEQ multiplex PCR, the TCRdb table keeps only in-frame clones and is missing some. The repertoire consists of a few hundred thousand clones, with roughly nine tenths occurring once and the leading ten covering around 0.94%. The sample was PBMCs or T cells enriched from blood (not recorded which). The source of these receptors is a woman between 35 and 50 years old who had been exposed to COVID-19.

This rearrangement joins TRBV18 to TRBJ1-3; 9 nucleotides agree with TRBD1. This CDR3 comprises 14 residues. The germline CDR1 and CDR2 sequences are KGHSH and LQKENI. Germline trimming cut 3 bases from V and 8 bases from J; bases unmatched to any gene: 5. The CDR3 region is CASSPGQGSHTIYF. Written as DNA, the CDR3 is TGTGCCAGCTCACCCGGACAGGGGAGCCACACCATATATTTT.

Here the CDR3 reads CASSTGLNTEAFF. As DNA, the CDR3 is TGTGCCAGCAGCACAGGGCTGAACACTGAAGCTTTCTTT. The chain combines TRBV7-2 with TRBJ1-1, with D perhaps TRBD1 (6 bases). Looked up from germline, CDR1 is SGHTA and CDR2 is FQGNSA. Trimming took 5 bases from V and 0 from J, leaving 7 bases between them. The CDR3 runs to 13 residues.

The chain joins TRBV7-9 to TRBJ2-1; TRBD2 matches at 8 bases. In germline, CDR1 is SEHNR, CDR2 FQNEAQ (reference sequence). With 6 bases clipped from V and 0 bases from J, the junction kept 4 bases outside the gene matches. The length of the CDR3 is 15 residues. Here the CDR3 DNA reads TGTGCCAGCAGGGTCGCGGGGGGCTCCTACAATGAGCAGTTCTTC. Translated, it gives CASRVAGGSYNEQFF.

The chain employs TRBV7-9 and TRBJ2-1, with TRBD2 identical over 11 bases. After removal of 4 bases from V and 3 bases from J, the junction contained 5 bases not matched to a gene. Germline CDR1 is SEHNR and CDR2 is FQNEAQ (reference sequence). The CDR3 covers 16 residues. The CDR3 here is CASSSPGLAVYNEQFF. CDR3 DNA: TGTGCCAGCAGCTCCCCGGGACTAGCGGTCTACAATGAGCAGTTCTTC.

The CDR3 DNA follows: TGTGCCAGCAGCCTTAGTAACTATGGCTACACCTTC. Amino acids: CASSLSNYGYTF. The chain carries TRBV3-1 (or the pseudogene TRBV3-2) and TRBJ1-2, with D unclear. Germline-derived CDR1 and CDR2 are LGHDT and YNNKEL (reference sequence). Trimming took 4 bases from V and 1 from J, leaving 4 bases between them. The CDR3 has 12 amino acids.

This chain uses TRBV30 with TRBJ1-6; 9 nucleotides agree with TRBD1. CDR1 GTSNPN and CDR2 SVGIG come from the germline V gene (reference sequence). The CDR3 is 15 amino acids. Trimming took 4 bases from V and 7 from J; bases not matched to a gene: 8. In DNA form, the CDR3 reads TGTGCCTGGACAGGGACAGGGTTCGGGAATTCACCCCTCCACTTT. Translating it yields CAWTGTGFGNSPLHF.

The chain uses TRBV30 and TRBJ1-4; a possible D gene is TRBD1 (5 bases). The CDR3 has 12 residues. V dropped 5 bases and J dropped 8 bases, with 12 bases sitting between them. CDR1 is GTSNPN, CDR2 SVGIG, per germline (reference sequence). This chain's CDR3 is CAWAGMGEKLFF. In nucleotides, the CDR3 is TGTGCCTGGGCAGGGATGGGGGAAAAACTGTTTTTT.

The chain couples TRBV12-3 or TRBV12-4 to TRBJ1-2, with no clear D. V was trimmed by 3 bases and J by 8 bases, leaving 13 bases between them. This CDR3 comprises 13 residues. CDR3 coding DNA: TGTGCCAGCAGTTTGGAGGGCCCGCGGGGCTACACCTTC. This sequence encodes CASSLEGPRGYTF.

The sample holds one count of this clone. V usage is TRBV5-1 and J usage is TRBJ1-1; 9 bases agree with TRBD1. CDR3 length: 15 residues. CDR1 SGHRS and CDR2 YFSETQ come from the germline V gene. The trim removed 4 bases at V and 4 bases at J, leaving 8 bases unmatched. The CDR3 reads CASSPYRGPGTEAFF. DNA of the CDR3: TGCGCCAGCAGCCCTTACAGGGGGCCCGGCACTGAAGCTTTCTTT.

The V call is TRBV27, the J call TRBJ1-5; D possibly corresponds to TRBD1 (6 bases). CDR1 MNHEY and CDR2 SMNVEV come from the germline V gene (reference sequence). V was shortened by 6 bases and J by 0 bases, with 12 bases between the two germline ends. The CDR3 runs to 15 residues. The CDR3 DNA is TGTGCCAGCAGGATACAGGGAGATAGCAATCAGCCCCAGCATTTT. This codes for CASRIQGDSNQPQHF.

J is TRBJ2-1 and V is TRBV3-1 (or the pseudogene TRBV3-2); 7 bases align to TRBD1. This CDR3 region has 14 residues. With V trimmed by 1 base and J by 9 bases, 6 bases remained unmatched. The germline gives CDR1 LGHDT, CDR2 YNNKEL (reference sequence). The CDR3 DNA reads TGTGCCAGCAGCCAAGGTCCGGCAGGGGGTGAGCAGTTCTTC. Protein product: CASSQGPAGGEQFF.

This clone was seen only a few times. The genes are TRBV18 and TRBJ2-1; TRBD1 matches at 8 bases. The CDR3 loop spans 16 amino acids. CDR1 and CDR2 (germline): KGHSH, LQKENI. V was pared by 3 bases and J by 3 bases, with 7 bases of the junction left unmatched. CDR3 protein: CASSPGTGGGYNEQFF. The CDR3 nucleotides read TGTGCCAGCTCACCGGGAACAGGGGGTGGCTACAATGAGCAGTTCTTC.

This chain links TRBV27 with TRBJ1-1; possibly TRBD1 for D (6 bases). V lost 4 bases and J lost 4, with 10 bases in between. CDR1 MNHEY and CDR2 SMNVEV come from the germline V gene (reference sequence). This CDR3 has 13 residues. DNA of the CDR3: TGTGCCAGCAGTTACAGGGCTAGCACTGAAGCTTTCTTT. Protein product: CASSYRASTEAFF.

The CDR3 loop reads CASRLTGGANTGELFF. CDR3 nucleotides: TGTGCCAGCAGACTTACTGGAGGGGCGAACACCGGGGAGCTGTTTTTT. This chain links TRBV2 with TRBJ2-2; possibly TRBD2 for D (6 bases). Trimming removed 6 bases at V and 0 bases at J, with 14 bases between. The CDR3 runs to 16 residues. Looked up from germline, CDR1 is SNHLY and CDR2 is FYNNEI. Full variable domain (outside the CDR3, taken from reference TRBV2 and TRBJ2-2): EPEVTQTPSHQVTQMGQEVILRCVPISNHLYFYWYRQILGQKVEFLVSFYNNEISEKSEIFDDQFSVERPDGSNFTLKIRSTKLEDSAMYFCASRLTGGANTGELFFGEGSRLTVL.

The rearrangement joins TRBV19 to TRBJ1-5; D possibly corresponds to TRBD1 (5 bases). This CDR3 has 15 amino acids. V was trimmed by 3 bases and J by 5 bases, leaving 14 bases between them. Germline CDR1 reads LNHDA; CDR2 reads SQIVND (reference sequence). CDR3 sequence (DNA): TGTGCCAGTAGTATGTCCGGCCTCAGGGATCAGCCCCAGCATTTT. Its translation: CASSMSGLRDQPQHF.

This rearrangement joins TRBV5-1 to TRBJ2-5; 8 bases are a match to TRBD2. V gave up 1 base and J gave up 4 bases; unmatched junction bases: 9. The CDR3 is 16 residues long. Germline CDR1 SGHRS, CDR2 YFSETQ. CDR3 coding DNA: TGCGCCAGCAGCTTGAATGTTGCCGCGGGAGGAGAGACCCAGTACTTC. Encoded protein: CASSLNVAAGGETQYF.

The rearrangement uses TRBV20-1 and TRBJ2-3; 12 nucleotides match TRBD2. The CDR3 consists of 16 residues. Germline assignment: CDR1 DFQATT and CDR2 SNEGSKA (reference sequence). V gave up 3 bases and J gave up 4 bases; unmatched junction bases: 8. The CDR3 DNA reads as TGCAGTGCTAGTATCGCTAGCGGGGGGGCAGCAGATACGCAGTATTTT. Translating it yields CSASIASGGAADTQYF.

The chain is built from TRBV18 and TRBJ1-1; 8 bases line up with TRBD1. This CDR3 region has 14 residues. J gave up 1 base and V 6 bases, and 4 bases lay outside the gene matches. The germline gives CDR1 KGHSH, CDR2 LQKENI. The CDR3 DNA follows: TGTGCCAGCTCGTGGGACAGGAAGAACACTGAAGCTTTCTTT. It translates to CASSWDRKNTEAFF. Full variable domain (outside the CDR3, taken from reference TRBV18 and TRBJ1-1): NAGVMQNPRHLVRRRGQEARLRCSPMKGHSHVYWYRQLPEEGLKFMVYLQKENIIDESGMPKERFSAEFPKEGPSILRIQQVVRGDSAAYFCASSWDRKNTEAFFGQGTRLTVV.

This clone has just one count. The chain combines TRBV30 with TRBJ2-7; no clear D. The CDR3 totals 13 residues. The germline CDR1 and CDR2 sequences are GTSNPN and SVGIG (reference sequence). With 7 bases removed from V and 1 base from J, the gap between germline ends came to 14 bases. CDR3 nucleotides: TGTGCCTTAAGACATCCTCCTTCCTACGAGCAGTACTTC. The encoded protein is CALRHPPSYEQYF.

The V and J genes are TRBV7-2 and TRBJ2-1, with D maybe TRBD2 (5 bases). CDR1 and CDR2 from the germline V gene are SGHTA and FQGNSA. V was trimmed by 1 base and J by 9 bases, leaving 13 bases between them. The CDR3 runs 14 residues. CDR3 loop: CASSLGPSSGEQFF. The DNA for the CDR3 is TGTGCCAGCAGCTTAGGCCCTAGCTCCGGTGAGCAGTTCTTC.

CDR3 sequence: CSVDVGQGRYGYTF. The CDR3 coding sequence is TGCAGCGTTGATGTGGGACAGGGCCGCTATGGCTACACCTTC. This chain uses TRBV29-1 with TRBJ1-2; 9 bases agree with TRBD1. This CDR3 comprises 14 residues. V shed 3 bases, J shed 4 bases, and the junction held 6 bases outside the gene matches. From germline, CDR1 is SQVTM and CDR2 ANQGSEA.

The chain combines TRBV5-4 with TRBJ1-1, with TRBD1 as a possible D gene (5 bases). V lost 0 bases and J 1 base, leaving 7 bases between the germline ends. Per the germline V gene, CDR1 is SGHNT and CDR2 is YYREEE (reference sequence). The CDR3 is made up of 14 amino acids. CDR3 nucleotide sequence: TGTGCCAGCAGCTTGGGGGGCCAGAACACTGAAGCTTTCTTT. The encoded protein is CASSLGGQNTEAFF.

Concerning this clone itself: Other DNA variants within this sample encode the same CDR3. V usage is TRBV10-3 and J usage is TRBJ1-2, with 11 bases that match TRBD1. Germline V CDR1 and CDR2: ENHRY, SYGVKD. Germline trimming cut 5 bases from V and 8 bases from J; bases unmatched to any gene: 4. The CDR3 sequence is 13 residues long. CDR3 nucleotide sequence: TGTGCCATCAGTCGGGACAGGGGGTACGGCTACACCTTC. It encodes CAISRDRGYGYTF.

V and J are TRBV19 and TRBJ1-1; D gene uncertain. Germline V gene data show CDR1 as LNHDA and CDR2 as SQIVND (reference sequence). The CDR3 is made up of 14 amino acids. Trimming took off 5 bases at V and 1 base at J, with 11 bases between the two ends. CDR3 region: CASSPVTRNTEAFF. CDR3 coding DNA: TGTGCCAGTAGTCCCGTCACACGGAACACTGAAGCTTTCTTT.

The gene calls are TRBV6-5 and TRBJ1-1; D not certain. CDR3 length: 13 amino acids. V was clipped by 4 bases and J by 1 base, with 7 bases between them. Germline V lookup: CDR1 MNHEY, CDR2 SVGAGI. The chain's CDR3 is CASSSVRNTEAFF. CDR3 sequence (DNA): TGTGCCAGCAGTTCTGTGAGGAACACTGAAGCTTTCTTT.

J is TRBJ2-1 and V is TRBV27, with 10 positions matching TRBD1. CDR3 length equals 15 residues. V shed 3 bases, J shed 6 bases, and the junction held 5 bases outside the gene matches. Germline lookup yields CDR1 MNHEY and CDR2 SMNVEV (reference sequence). The CDR3 coding sequence is TGTGCCAGCAGTTTCAGGGACAGGGGTTCCAATGAGCAGTTCTTC. It is translated as CASSFRDRGSNEQFF.

The CDR3 reads CASSLAGVGQPQHF. Written as DNA, the CDR3 is TGTGCCAGCAGCTTGGCCGGGGTGGGGCAGCCCCAGCATTTT. The chain employs TRBV5-4 and TRBJ1-5, with unresolved D. The V gene's germline CDR1 is SGHNT and CDR2 YYREEE (reference sequence). There are 14 residues in the CDR3. The V end lost 0 bases, the J end lost 7 bases, and 11 bases lay between the germline ends.

The genes are TRBV19 and TRBJ1-4; 7 bases are a match to TRBD1. Germline values: CDR1 LNHDA, CDR2 SQIVND (reference sequence). The CDR3 loop spans 15 amino acids. Trimming removed 5 bases from V and 4 bases from J; junction bases left unmatched: 7. The CDR3 DNA is TGTGCCAGTAGTGCGACCGGGACAGTTAATGAAAAACTGTTTTTT. Translating gives CASSATGTVNEKLFF.

The rearrangement uses TRBV7-9 and TRBJ2-5; 7 bases agree with TRBD2. Per the germline V gene, CDR1 is SEHNR and CDR2 is FQNEAQ (reference sequence). J gave up 2 bases and V 4 bases, and 4 bases lay outside the gene matches. This CDR3 is built from 14 residues. The CDR3 DNA sequence: TGTGCCAGCAGCTCCCGGGACTATCAAGAGACCCAGTACTTC. Amino acids: CASSSRDYQETQYF. The complete variable domain, with remaining parts taken from reference TRBV7-9 and TRBJ2-5, reads DTGVSQNPRHKITKRGQNVTFRCDPISEHNRLYWYRQTLGQGPEFLTYFQNEAQLEKSRLLSDRFSAERPKGSFSTLEIQRTEQGDSAMYLCASSSRDYQETQYFGPGTRLLVL.

The chain has TRBV5-1 and TRBJ2-7, with 8 bases lining up with TRBD2. Germline assignment: CDR1 SGHRS and CDR2 YFSETQ. The CDR3 extends over 14 amino acids. V lost 2 bases, J lost 3 bases, and 4 bases stayed unmatched. In DNA, the CDR3 is TGCGCCAGCAGCTTCGGGGGGGAGTACTACGAGCAGTACTTC. Translated, it gives CASSFGGEYYEQYF.